Below, 3 T cell receptor beta chains from the same sample are listed, as sequenced in a study of shared clonotypes between healthy human individuals (dated by TCRdb to 2018 to 2020). The library relied on the immunoSEQ multiplex PCR assay. In TCRdb, the immuneACCESS table is reduced to in-frame sequences with V and J assigned. These tables do not hold every clone; where another copy was compared, an unresolved V gene accounts for under half, and the others remain unexplained. The sample profile shows 75,000 to 100,000 clones; over 40% of them were found once. The top ten clonotypes cover about 14% of the sample. Sequencing was performed on PBMCs. The source is a woman in her thirties or forties in good health. Some clones in this sample may be carry-over from other donors' samples.

The table lists this clone with a count of one. The genes are TRBV30 and TRBJ2-7, with a possible D match to TRBD1 (5 bases). The CDR3 consists of 14 residues. V was pared by 0 bases and J by 7 bases, with 16 bases between. Per germline, CDR1 GTSNPN and CDR2 SVGIG (reference sequence). The DNA for the CDR3 is TGTGCCTGGAGTGTGTCCGACTTAAAGGGGGAGCAGTACTTC. Amino acid sequence: CAWSVSDLKGEQYF.

The J gene is TRBJ1-4, the V gene TRBV10-3; TRBD1 is a possible D gene (5 bases). Germline CDR1 and CDR2: ENHRY and SYGVKD. The V and J ends lost 2 bases and 5 bases respectively, with 15 bases between them. The length of the CDR3 is 16 residues. The CDR3 DNA follows: TGTGCCATCAGTGAGCCGAGTCGGGACGGAAATGAAAAACTGTTTTTT. This sequence encodes CAISEPSRDGNEKLFF.

The chain links TRBV28 to TRBJ2-7; TRBD2 might be the D (7 bases). The CDR3 covers 13 residues. Germline CDR1 and CDR2: MDHEN and SYDVKM. V dropped 7 bases and J dropped 4 bases, with 14 bases sitting between them. CDR3 residues: CASKGGRRYEQYF. The CDR3 DNA follows: TGTGCCAGCAAGGGGGGGAGGCGATACGAGCAGTACTTC.